This TCR beta chain was sequenced for a study of blood T cell repertoires in COVID-19. Study context: Sample material is recorded as cDNA or gDNA derived from T cells, B-cell-depleted T cells, or PBMCs.

Libraries were prepared by immunoSEQ multiplex PCR; TCRdb keeps only in-frame clonotypes and omits some of them. The table has approximately 68,000 clones, approximately 87% seen once. Trimming took 2 bases from V and 0 from J, leaving 11 bases between them. Germline V lookup: CDR1 SGHTA, CDR2 FQGNSA. The CDR3 runs to 15 residues. The chain carries TRBV7-2 and TRBJ2-7; possible D gene TRBD2, 7 bases. The TCR sequence derives from a man aged 50-59 years with active COVID-19. The sequenced sample consisted of peripheral blood. The CDR3 here is CASSLRGGSSYEQYF. CDR3 nucleotides: TGTGCCAGCAGCTTAAGGGGGGGAAGCTCCTACGAGCAGTACTTC. The whole variable domain, filled in from reference TRBV7-2 and TRBJ2-7, reads GAGVSQSPSNKVTEKGKDVELRCDPISGHTALYWYRQSLGQGLEFLIYFQGNSAPDKSGLPSDRFSAERTGGSVSTLTIQRTQQEDSAVYLCASSLRGGSSYEQYFGPGTRLTVT.